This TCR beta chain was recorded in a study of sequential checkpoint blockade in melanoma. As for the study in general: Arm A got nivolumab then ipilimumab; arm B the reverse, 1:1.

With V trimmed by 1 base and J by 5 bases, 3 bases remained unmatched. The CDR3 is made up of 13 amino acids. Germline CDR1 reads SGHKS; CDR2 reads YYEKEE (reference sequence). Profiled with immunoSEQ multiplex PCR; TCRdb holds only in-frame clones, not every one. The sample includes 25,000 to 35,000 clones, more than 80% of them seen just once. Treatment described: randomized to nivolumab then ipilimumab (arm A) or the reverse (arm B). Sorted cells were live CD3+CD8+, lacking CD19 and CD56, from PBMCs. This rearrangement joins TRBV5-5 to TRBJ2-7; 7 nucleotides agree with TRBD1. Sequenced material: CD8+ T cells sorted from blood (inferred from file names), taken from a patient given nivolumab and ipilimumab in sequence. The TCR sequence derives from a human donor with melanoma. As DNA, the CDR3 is TGTGCCAGCAGCTTGCACAGGGGAAACGAGCAGTACTTC. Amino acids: CASSLHRGNEQYF.